The subject of this entry is one T cell receptor (beta chain). Its antigen is unidentified. This entry is derived from a study of T cell repertoires in ileal Crohn's disease. Regarding the study as a whole: All patients with clonality above 26.8% had endoscopic recurrence.

Trimming cost V 2 bases and J 3 bases; bases outside gene matches: 5. CDR3 length: 15 amino acids. Germline assignment: CDR1 GTSNPN and CDR2 SVGIG (reference sequence). Sequencing used immunoSEQ multiplex PCR; TCRdb keeps in-frame clones, though not all of them. The data show more than 9,000 clones, around 81% seen once. V usage is TRBV30 and J usage is TRBJ2-3; 10 nucleotides line up with TRBD2. Sequencing input: ileal tissue. The clonotype comes from an adult with Crohn's disease. CDR3 nucleotide sequence: TGTGCCTGGAGTCTCACTAGCGGGAAGACAGATACGCAGTATTTT. Amino acid sequence: CAWSLTSGKTDTQYF. The whole variable domain, filled in from reference TRBV30 and TRBJ2-3, reads SQTIHQWPATLVQPVGSPLSLECTVEGTSNPNLYWYRQAAGRGLQLLFYSVGIGQISSEVPQNLSASRPQDRQFILSSKKLLLSDSGFYLCAWSLTSGKTDTQYFGPGTRLTVL.